The 16 T cell receptor beta chains below all came from one sample that was sequenced in a study of blood T cells in healthy people across ages. For the second PCR, which ran for about 7 to 11 cycles, a sample-barcoded 5' primer and a J-beta primer mix were used. TCRdb re-called the 5' RACE reads through MiXCR, storing one row per CDR3 protein. This sample yields fewer than 1,000,000 distinct CDR3 sequences, of which about 42% are seen a single time; around 18% belongs to the top ten. The sample consisted of blood. The source is an elderly man in good health.

V is TRBV5-1 and J is TRBJ2-7; maybe TRBD1 (5 bases). The end of the DNA aligns better with TRBJ2-5, so the J call may be wrong. Germline V CDR1 and CDR2: SGHRS, YFSETQ. This CDR3 spans 13 amino acids. CDR3 protein: CASSVAGWETQYF. The CDR3 DNA follows: TGCGCCAGCAGTGTTGCAGGGTGGGAGACCCAGTACTTC.

The chain links TRBV7-8 to TRBJ2-7, with D perhaps assigned TRBD1 or TRBD2 (6 bases each). Germline V gene lookup returns CDR1 SGHVS and CDR2 FQNEAQ. V lost 8 bases and J 3 bases, leaving 11 bases between the germline ends. The CDR3 is 12 residues long. The DNA for the CDR3 is TGTGCCAGCGGAGGAGGGGGCTACGAGCAGTACTTC. Its translation is CASGGGGYEQYF.

Ten or more counts support this clonotype. The chain is built from TRBV12-3 or TRBV12-4 and TRBJ2-1; D possibly corresponds to TRBD2 (6 bases). CDR3 size: 15 residues. The germline V and J ends were trimmed by 3 bases and 6 bases, with 15 bases remaining between them. The CDR3 is CASSLLRREGNEQFF. CDR3 sequence (DNA): TGTGCCAGCAGTTTGTTACGGCGGGAAGGCAATGAGCAGTTCTTC.

The chain is built from TRBV7-9 and TRBJ2-7; D call uncertain. The J call may be incorrect, as the DNA end agrees better with TRBJ2-5. The CDR3 consists of 14 residues. From germline, CDR1 is SEHNR and CDR2 FQNEAQ (reference sequence). The CDR3 DNA reads TGTGCCAGCAGCTTAGTTCTGGTCCAAGAGACCCAGTACTTC. It is translated as CASSLVLVQETQYF.

This clonotype was picked up a small number of times. The chain couples TRBV28 to TRBJ2-7, with 12 positions matching TRBD2. V lost 6 bases, J lost 2 bases, and 5 bases stayed unmatched. CDR1 and CDR2 from the germline V gene are MDHEN and SYDVKM. The CDR3 covers 15 residues. CDR3 bases: TGTGCCAGCAGGCTCAGGACTAGCGGGGCCTACGAGCAGTACTTC. It is translated as CASRLRTSGAYEQYF.

The chain couples TRBV12-5 to TRBJ2-3; 8 bases align to TRBD1. V lost 3 bases, J lost 0 bases, and 2 bases stayed unmatched. Germline CDR1 reads LGHNT; CDR2 reads FRNRAP. This CDR3 spans 15 amino acids. The CDR3 coding sequence is TGTGCTAGTGGTTTCACAGGGGGGAGCACAGATACGCAGTATTTT. Its translation is CASGFTGGSTDTQYF.

This clonotype has only a few counts. A read error may be the cause here, since a much bigger clone is one base away. The rearrangement uses TRBV2 and TRBJ2-7; TRBD2 aligns across 10 bases. The CDR3 has 13 amino acids. Trimming removed 4 bases from V and 7 bases from J; junction bases left unmatched: 4. Germline V gene sequence: CDR1 SNHLY, CDR2 FYNNEI. CDR3 residues: CASSARTSGEQYF. CDR3 nucleotides: TGTGCCAGCAGTGCTCGGACTAGCGGTGAGCAGTACTTC. The variable domain in full, completed from reference TRBV2 and TRBJ2-7, reads EPEVTQTPSHQVTQMGQEVILRCVPISNHLYFYWYRQILGQKVEFLVSFYNNEISEKSEIFDDQFSVERPDGSNFTLKIRSTKLEDSAMYFCASSARTSGEQYFGPGTRLTVT.

The J gene is TRBJ1-4, the V gene TRBV25-1; TRBD1 aligns across 7 bases. V shed 1 base and J 4 bases; nucleotides not matched to a gene: 6. The germline V gene encodes CDR1 MGHDK and CDR2 SYGVNS. The CDR3 extends over 16 amino acids. The CDR3 region has the DNA TGTGCCAGCAGTGAATTTTCGCCAGGGGGTAATGAAAAACTGTTTTTT. Its translation is CASSEFSPGGNEKLFF.

In regard to this clonotype: One end of the junction is discordant with germline, which a read error may explain. The chain couples TRBV5-1 to TRBJ2-7, with 7 bases aligning to TRBD1. This CDR3 spans 16 amino acids. Germline V gene lookup returns CDR1 SGHRS and CDR2 YFSETQ. CDR3 residues: CVSSLAPGTASYEQYF. CDR3 DNA: TGCGTCAGCAGCTTGGCCCCCGGGACAGCCTCCTACGAGCAGTACTTC.

The chain recombines TRBV7-2 with TRBJ2-7, with 11 bases identical to TRBD2. The CDR3 is made up of 14 amino acids. Unmatched junction bases numbered 6, after V lost 5 bases and J lost 6 bases. Germline-derived CDR1 and CDR2 are SGHTA and FQGNSA. The chain's CDR3 is CASSLSGRVLEQYF. The CDR3 region has the DNA TGTGCCAGCAGCCTTAGCGGGAGGGTCCTCGAGCAGTACTTC.

There are a few counts of this clonotype. The gene calls are TRBV5-1 and TRBJ1-4, with D maybe TRBD1 (6 bases). Trimming pared 4 bases from V and 0 bases from J, leaving 7 bases between. This CDR3 has 14 amino acids. CDR1 SGHRS and CDR2 YFSETQ come from the germline V gene. This CDR3 is CASSEGATNEKLFF. CDR3 coding DNA: TGCGCCAGCAGCGAGGGGGCAACTAATGAAAAACTGTTTTTT.

Points on this clonotype: At one end, the junction sequence differs from germline, possibly due to a read error. The gene calls are TRBV7-2 and TRBJ2-3, with 9 bases matching TRBD2. CDR1 SGHTA and CDR2 FQGNSA come from the germline V gene. There are 15 residues in the CDR3. The CDR3 protein is CAGSRTSVSTDTQYF. For the CDR3, the DNA is TGTGCCGGCAGCCGGACTAGCGTTAGCACAGATACGCAGTATTTT.

This clonotype was observed a handful of times. The rearrangement links TRBV7-2 to TRBJ2-3; maybe TRBD2 (5 bases). The V gene lost 5 bases and the J gene lost 5 bases, with 11 bases spanning the gap. This CDR3 has 13 residues. Germline CDR1 and CDR2: SGHTA and FQGNSA. The CDR3 here is CASSPPGVDTQYF. As DNA, the CDR3 is TGTGCCAGCAGCCCCCCCGGGGTAGATACGCAGTATTTT. Full variable domain (rest looked up from reference TRBV7-2 and TRBJ2-3): GAGVSQSPSNKVTEKGKDVELRCDPISGHTALYWYRQSLGQGLEFLIYFQGNSAPDKSGLPSDRFSAERTGGSVSTLTIQRTQQEDSAVYLCASSPPGVDTQYFGPGTRLTVL.

CDR3 sequence: CATSDPLAGGVETQYF. CDR3 nucleotide sequence: TGTGCCACCAGTGACCCCTTAGCGGGAGGCGTGGAGACCCAGTACTTC. The genes are TRBV24-1 and TRBJ2-5, with TRBD2 matching 10 bases. The V gene's germline CDR1 is KGHDR and CDR2 SFDVKD. The CDR3 consists of 16 residues. V gave up 4 bases and J gave up 5 bases; unmatched junction bases: 9.

The CDR3 region is CSANNAAGSTDTQYF. The DNA for the CDR3 is TGCAGTGCTAATAACGCGGCTGGGAGCACAGATACGCAGTATTTT. The J gene is TRBJ2-3, the V gene TRBV20-1, with D uncertain. Germline V gives CDR1 DFQATT, CDR2 SNEGSKA (reference sequence). CDR3 length: 15 amino acids. The V end was cut by 4 bases, the J end by 0 bases, with 14 bases between.

Only a few counts were recorded for this clonotype. The rearrangement joins TRBV27 to TRBJ2-3; D gene unclear. V lost 5 bases and J 6 bases, leaving 18 bases between the germline ends. CDR1 MNHEY and CDR2 SMNVEV come from the germline V gene (reference sequence). This CDR3 has 15 residues. CDR3 loop: CASSPTLADLDTQYF. The CDR3 nucleotides read TGTGCCAGCAGTCCCACCTTGGCGGACCTTGATACGCAGTATTTT.